These T cell receptor beta chains were read from a single sample in a study of CD8 T cells in Susac syndrome. TCRdb re-analysed the immunoSEQ multiplex PCR reads in MiXCR, keeping a single row per CDR3 protein. Of some 190,000 distinct CDR3 sequences in the sample, 85% to 95% were seen once. Sequences were obtained from CD4+ T cells from PBMCs. The source is a human donor with Susac syndrome. Each CDR3 is given with its conserved first and last residue. D genes are given only for firm matches. Expanded clones are given a class, and other clones once, few, many or no size at all.

d_call	v_call	j_call	clone_size	cdr3_nt	cdr3_aa
-	TRBV7-9	TRBJ1-5	-	TGTGCCAGCAGCTTAGGGGCGGGAGCCAGGGGCGGAAATCAGCCCCAGCATTTT	CASSLGAGARGGNQPQHF
-	TRBV7-3	TRBJ2-1	-	TGTGCCAGCAGCTCCCGGTCCAACTACAATGAGCAGTTCTTC	CASSSRSNYNEQFF
TRBD1	TRBV6-2/TRBV6-3	TRBJ2-7	once	TGTGCCAGCACCTATGACAGGGCAGCCTACGAGCAGTACTTC	CASTYDRAAYEQYF
TRBD1	TRBV6-5	TRBJ1-5	few	TGTGCCAGCAGACGTCAGGGGGGCAGCAATCAGCCCCAGCATTTT	CASRRQGGSNQPQHF
-	TRBV7-9	TRBJ1-1	few	TGTGCCAGCAGCCGTGAGAACACTGAAGCTTTCTTT	CASSRENTEAFF
TRBD1	TRBV12-3/TRBV12-4	TRBJ2-7	-	TGTGCCAGCAGAAATACGGGACAGGGTAAGGACGAGCAGTACTTC	CASRNTGQGKDEQYF
-	TRBV12-3/TRBV12-4	TRBJ1-5	-	TGTGCCAGCAGCACCCTCGGGCACCAGCATTTT	CASSTLGHQHF
-	TRBV3-1	TRBJ2-7	-	TGTGCCAGCAGCCAAGAGGCAAGACTCCGAGCCTACGAGCAGTACTTC	CASSQEARLRAYEQYF
-	TRBV28	TRBJ1-1	once	TGTGCCAGCAGTCTTAACAGGGCAGGGTCCGCTGAAGCTTTCTTT	CASSLNRAGSAEAFF
TRBD1	TRBV9	TRBJ2-7	-	TGTGCCAGCAGCGCCCACCCCGGACAGGGCGAGCAGTACTTC	CASSAHPGQGEQYF